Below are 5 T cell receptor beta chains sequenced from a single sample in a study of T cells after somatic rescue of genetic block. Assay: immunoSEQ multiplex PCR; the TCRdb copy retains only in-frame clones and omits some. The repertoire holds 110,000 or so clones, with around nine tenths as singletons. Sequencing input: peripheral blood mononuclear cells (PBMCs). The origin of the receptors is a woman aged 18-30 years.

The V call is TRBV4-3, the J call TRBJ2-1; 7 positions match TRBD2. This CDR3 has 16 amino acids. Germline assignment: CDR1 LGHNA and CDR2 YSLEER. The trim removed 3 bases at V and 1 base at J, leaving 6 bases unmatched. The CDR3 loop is CASSHVRGGSYNEQFF. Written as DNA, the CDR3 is TGCGCCAGCAGCCATGTCCGGGGAGGGTCCTACAATGAGCAGTTCTTC.

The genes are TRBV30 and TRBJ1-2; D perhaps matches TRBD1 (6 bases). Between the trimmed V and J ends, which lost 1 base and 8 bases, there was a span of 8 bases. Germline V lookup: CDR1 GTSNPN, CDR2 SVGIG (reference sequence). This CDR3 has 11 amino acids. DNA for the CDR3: TGTGCCTGGAGTGACAGGGCCGGCTACACCTTC. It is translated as CAWSDRAGYTF.

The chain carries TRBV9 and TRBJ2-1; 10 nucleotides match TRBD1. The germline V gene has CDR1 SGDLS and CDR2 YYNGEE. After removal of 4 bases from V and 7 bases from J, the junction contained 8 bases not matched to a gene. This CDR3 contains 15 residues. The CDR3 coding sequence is TGTGCCAGCAGCCAGGGACAGGGGAACCATAATGAGCAGTTCTTC. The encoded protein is CASSQGQGNHNEQFF.

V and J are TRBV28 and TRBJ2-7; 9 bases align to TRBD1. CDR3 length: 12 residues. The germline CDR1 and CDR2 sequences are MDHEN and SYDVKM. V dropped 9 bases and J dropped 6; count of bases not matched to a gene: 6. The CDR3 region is CASDRDRAEQYF. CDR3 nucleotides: TGTGCCAGTGACCGGGACAGGGCCGAGCAGTACTTC.

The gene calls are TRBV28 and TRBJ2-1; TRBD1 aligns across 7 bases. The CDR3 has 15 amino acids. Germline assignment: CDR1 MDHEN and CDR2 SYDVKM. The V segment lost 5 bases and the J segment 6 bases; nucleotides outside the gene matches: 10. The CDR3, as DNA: TGTGCCAGCAGTCTCATCCGGGACAGAATCAATGAGCAGTTCTTC. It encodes CASSLIRDRINEQFF.